This T cell receptor beta chain was retrieved from a study of human T cells and chemical hapten exposure. The wider study: Chiefly women, the patients showed alopecia areata, totalis or universalis. Per-sample TCR yield variation was attributed mainly to small pooled library volume differences. General observations from the study: With alopecia, donors may have immune responses unlike healthy people's.

Comments on this clonotype: Its matching antigen is unknown.

Time point denoted: patch test 1, 2 weeks after DPC sensitization. Treatment reported: therapeutic diphenylcyclopropenone sensitization with weekly scalp DPC. In the source study's methods: TCR counts had a median of about 94,000 per sample and spanned roughly 23,224 to 700,000. TCRdb used MiXCR to reprocess the RACE reads, holding one entry per CDR3 protein. These V and J calls originate from TCRdb's pipeline instead of the authors' own analysis. The sample has some 340,000 distinct CDR3 sequences, approximately 6.3% seen once. The germline V gene encodes CDR1 SGHTA and CDR2 FQGNSA. V lost 4 bases, J lost 6 bases, and 15 bases stayed unmatched. The CDR3 totals 17 residues.

The V gene is TRBV7-2, the J gene TRBJ2-3; 8 nucleotides align to TRBD1. This TCR was recovered from a woman aged 18-29 years with alopecia areata. Some clones in this sample may be carry-over from other donors' samples. This specimen was whole blood, taken in connection with sensitization to the hapten diphenylcyclopropenone (DPC). For the CDR3, the DNA is TGTGCCAGCAGCTCAACTACTTGGACAGGGCCCAAGGATACGCAGTATTTT. Protein product: CASSSTTWTGPKDTQYF.